Listed below are T cell receptor beta chains from one sample, sequenced in a study of shared clonotypes between healthy human individuals. Profiling relied on immunoSEQ multiplex PCR, and the TCRdb table lists in-frame clones only, not all of them. Of about 800,000 clones listed, 95% to 97% were seen once; the top ten hold around 0.21%. Sequencing used naive CD8+ T cells sorted from blood. Receptors were obtained from a man aged 30 to 39 in good health. The CDR3 runs from the conserved cysteine through the conserved F or W. Fields, in order: J gene, D gene, V gene, CDR3 length, clone size, CDR3 DNA, CDR3 protein. D genes are given only for firm matches. The size field is filled for only some rows; it gives once, few, many or a size class.

J gene: TRBJ1-1
D gene: TRBD1
V gene: TRBV5-5
CDR3 length: 14
clone size: once
CDR3 DNA: TGTGCCAGCAGCCCGGCGGGACAGGGAGGGGAAGCTTTCTTT
CDR3 protein: CASSPAGQGGEAFF

J gene: TRBJ2-4
D gene: .
V gene: TRBV27
CDR3 length: 15
clone size: .
CDR3 DNA: TGTGCCAGCAGCGGACGGGCGACCGCCAAAAACATTCAGTACTTC
CDR3 protein: CASSGRATAKNIQYF

J gene: TRBJ2-1
D gene: TRBD1
V gene: TRBV29-1
CDR3 length: 13
clone size: .
CDR3 DNA: TGCAGCGTGCCCGGGACAGGGTATGTTGAGCAGTTCTTC
CDR3 protein: CSVPGTGYVEQFF

J gene: TRBJ1-2
D gene: TRBD1
V gene: TRBV27
CDR3 length: 14
clone size: .
CDR3 DNA: TGTGCCAGCAGTCCAGGGACAGGACCCTATGGCTACACCTTC
CDR3 protein: CASSPGTGPYGYTF

J gene: TRBJ2-7
D gene: .
V gene: TRBV30
CDR3 length: 14
clone size: once
CDR3 DNA: TGTGCCTGGAGTTCGGGCAGCATGTCCTACGAGCAGTACTTC
CDR3 protein: CAWSSGSMSYEQYF

J gene: TRBJ1-4
D gene: .
V gene: TRBV7-9
CDR3 length: 13
clone size: .
CDR3 DNA: TGTGCCAGCAGCCCAGCAGGGTTGGAAAAACTGTTTTTT
CDR3 protein: CASSPAGLEKLFF

J gene: TRBJ1-3
D gene: TRBD1
V gene: TRBV5-1
CDR3 length: 18
clone size: .
CDR3 DNA: TGCGCCAGCAGCTTGACTCCGGGACAGGGGTCAACAGGAAACACCATATATTTT
CDR3 protein: CASSLTPGQGSTGNTIYF

J gene: TRBJ2-1
D gene: TRBD1
V gene: TRBV27
CDR3 length: 12
clone size: .
CDR3 DNA: TGTGCCAGCAGTGGGACAGACAATGAGCAGTTCTTC
CDR3 protein: CASSGTDNEQFF

J gene: TRBJ2-7
D gene: .
V gene: TRBV7-2
CDR3 length: 13
clone size: .
CDR3 DNA: TGTGCCAGCAGCTTAGCCCAGGGATACGAGCAGTACTTC
CDR3 protein: CASSLAQGYEQYF

J gene: TRBJ1-1
D gene: .
V gene: TRBV5-8
CDR3 length: 14
clone size: .
CDR3 DNA: TGTGCCAGCAGCTTAAGAGAGGACAACACTGAAGCTTTCTTT
CDR3 protein: CASSLREDNTEAFF

J gene: TRBJ2-2
D gene: .
V gene: TRBV29-1
CDR3 length: 14
clone size: .
CDR3 DNA: TGCAGCGTTGAATCGCTCGGGGTTACCGGGGAGCTGTTTTTT
CDR3 protein: CSVESLGVTGELFF

J gene: TRBJ2-7
D gene: TRBD2
V gene: TRBV7-9
CDR3 length: 12
clone size: .
CDR3 DNA: TGTGCCAGCACCGGGGACTACTACGAGCAGTACTTC
CDR3 protein: CASTGDYYEQYF

J gene: TRBJ2-1
D gene: TRBD2
V gene: TRBV11-3
CDR3 length: 16
clone size: .
CDR3 DNA: TGTGCCAGCAGCTTCTCACTAGCGAGCTCCTACAATGAGCAGTTCTTC
CDR3 protein: CASSFSLASSYNEQFF

J gene: TRBJ1-4
D gene: TRBD1
V gene: TRBV4-2
CDR3 length: 17
clone size: .
CDR3 DNA: TGTGCCAGCAGCCAAGACCCCCTCGACAGGGATAGTGAAAAACTGTTTTTT
CDR3 protein: CASSQDPLDRDSEKLFF

J gene: TRBJ2-2
D gene: .
V gene: TRBV7-3
CDR3 length: 13
clone size: .
CDR3 DNA: TGTGCCAGCAGCCTGCTAGGGCCCGGGGAGCTGTTTTTT
CDR3 protein: CASSLLGPGELFF

J gene: TRBJ2-1
D gene: .
V gene: TRBV6-6
CDR3 length: 13
clone size: .
CDR3 DNA: TGTGCCAGCAGAAGGACAGACTACAATGAGCAGTTCTTC
CDR3 protein: CASRRTDYNEQFF

J gene: TRBJ2-1
D gene: .
V gene: TRBV15
CDR3 length: 13
clone size: .
CDR3 DNA: TGTGCCACCAGCCCAGAGATGAACAATGAGCAGTTCTTC
CDR3 protein: CATSPEMNNEQFF

J gene: TRBJ2-2
D gene: .
V gene: TRBV4-3
CDR3 length: 18
clone size: .
CDR3 DNA: TGCGCCAGCAGCCTTGCAGCTTACCTCGGGAGTACCCCCGGGGAGCTGTTTTTT
CDR3 protein: CASSLAAYLGSTPGELFF

J gene: TRBJ2-7
D gene: TRBD2
V gene: TRBV7-9
CDR3 length: 15
clone size: .
CDR3 DNA: TGTGCCAGCAGCGCCATACTAGCGGGGACCTACGAGCAGTACTTC
CDR3 protein: CASSAILAGTYEQYF

J gene: TRBJ2-7
D gene: TRBD2
V gene: TRBV2
CDR3 length: 14
clone size: .
CDR3 DNA: TGTGCCAGCAGCGTAGCGGGCCGCTCCTACGAGCAGTACTTC
CDR3 protein: CASSVAGRSYEQYF

J gene: TRBJ1-1
D gene: .
V gene: TRBV7-9
CDR3 length: 13
clone size: few
CDR3 DNA: TGTGCCAGCAGCTCCGACCCGAACACTGAAGCTTTCTTT
CDR3 protein: CASSSDPNTEAFF

J gene: TRBJ2-1
D gene: TRBD2
V gene: TRBV5-6
CDR3 length: 14
clone size: .
CDR3 DNA: TGTGCCAGCAGCTGGGGGACTACCTACAATGAGCAGTTCTTC
CDR3 protein: CASSWGTTYNEQFF

J gene: TRBJ2-5
D gene: .
V gene: TRBV5-1
CDR3 length: 15
clone size: .
CDR3 DNA: TGCGCCAGCAGCTTGGTAACGGGGAGCCAAGAGACCCAGTACTTC
CDR3 protein: CASSLVTGSQETQYF

J gene: TRBJ2-3
D gene: TRBD1
V gene: TRBV7-9
CDR3 length: 15
clone size: once
CDR3 DNA: TGTGCCAGCAGACCGGACAGGGGATATCCAGATACGCAGTATTTT
CDR3 protein: CASRPDRGYPDTQYF